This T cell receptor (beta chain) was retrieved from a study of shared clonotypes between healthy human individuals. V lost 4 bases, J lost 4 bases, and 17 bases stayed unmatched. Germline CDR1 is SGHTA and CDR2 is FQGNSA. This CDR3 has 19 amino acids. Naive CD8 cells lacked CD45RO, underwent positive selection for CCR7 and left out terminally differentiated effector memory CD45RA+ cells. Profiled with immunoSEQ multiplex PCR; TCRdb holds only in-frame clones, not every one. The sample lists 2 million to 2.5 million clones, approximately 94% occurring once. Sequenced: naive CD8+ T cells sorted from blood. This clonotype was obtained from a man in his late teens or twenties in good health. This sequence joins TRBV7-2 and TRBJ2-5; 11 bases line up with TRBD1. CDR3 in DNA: TGTGCCAGCAGCTCCGGGACAGGGGGTTTCTTCGAGGGTAGAGAGACCCAGTACTTC. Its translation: CASSSGTGGFFEGRETQYF.